The T cell receptor (beta chain) under discussion was sequenced for a study of blood T cell repertoires in COVID-19. Across the study: The United States, Italy and Spain supplied acute and convalescent COVID-19 samples. Sources were T cells, B-cell-depleted T cells, or PBMCs; the material itself was cDNA or gDNA.

As handled by the study authors: Using reference gene primer amplification, nucleated cell counts were estimated. The assay was immunoSEQ multiplex PCR, and TCRdb's table has in-frame clones only and misses some. V, J and clone size are those of that table, while D and trimming were read from the DNA. Of about 64,000 clones listed, under 90% are singletons. Sample: peripheral blood. The TCR sequence derives from a man aged 50 to 60 with active COVID-19.

CDR3 in DNA: TGCGCCAGCAGTCAATCCCCGGGACAGGCCTACTATGGCTACACCTTC. Amino acid sequence: CASSQSPGQAYYGYTF. This chain joins TRBV23-1 and TRBJ1-2, with TRBD1 matching over 8 bases. TRBV23-1 is known as an ORF, though its function is uncertain. The CDR3 length is 16 residues. V shed 0 bases, J shed 3 bases, and the junction held 6 bases outside the gene matches.